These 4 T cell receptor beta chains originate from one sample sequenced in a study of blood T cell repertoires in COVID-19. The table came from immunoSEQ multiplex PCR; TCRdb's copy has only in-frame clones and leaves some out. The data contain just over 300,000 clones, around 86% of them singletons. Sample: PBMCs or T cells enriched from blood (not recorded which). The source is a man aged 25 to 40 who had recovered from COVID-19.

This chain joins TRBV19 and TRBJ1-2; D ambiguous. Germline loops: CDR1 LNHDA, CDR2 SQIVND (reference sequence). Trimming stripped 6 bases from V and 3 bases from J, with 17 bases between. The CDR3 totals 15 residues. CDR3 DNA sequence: TGTGCCAGTAGGCCTGAGAGACGCCGGGACTATGGCTACACCTTC. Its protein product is CASRPERRRDYGYTF.

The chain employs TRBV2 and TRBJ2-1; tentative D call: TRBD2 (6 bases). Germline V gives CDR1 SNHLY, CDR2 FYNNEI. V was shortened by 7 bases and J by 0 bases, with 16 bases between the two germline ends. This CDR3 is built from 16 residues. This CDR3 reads CASMWGLSSSYNEQFF. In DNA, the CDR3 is TGTGCCAGCATGTGGGGACTGTCTAGCTCCTACAATGAGCAGTTCTTC.

In nucleotides, the CDR3 is TGTGCCAGCAGCTTAGGTACGAGTGCCCCGGAGGAGACCCAGTACTTC. Translation: CASSLGTSAPEETQYF. The rearrangement links TRBV11-3 to TRBJ2-5; D ambiguous. This CDR3 has 16 residues. CDR1 SGHNT and CDR2 YENEEA come from the germline V gene. V was clipped by 1 base and J by 5 bases, with 17 bases between them.

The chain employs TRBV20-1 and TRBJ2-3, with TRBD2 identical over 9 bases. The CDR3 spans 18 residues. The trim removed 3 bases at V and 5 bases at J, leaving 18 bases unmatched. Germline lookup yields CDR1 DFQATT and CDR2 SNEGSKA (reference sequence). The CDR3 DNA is TGCAGTGCTAGTACCCCTCCGCCGGGACTAGCCTTCAGAGATACGCAGTATTTT. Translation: CSASTPPPGLAFRDTQYF.